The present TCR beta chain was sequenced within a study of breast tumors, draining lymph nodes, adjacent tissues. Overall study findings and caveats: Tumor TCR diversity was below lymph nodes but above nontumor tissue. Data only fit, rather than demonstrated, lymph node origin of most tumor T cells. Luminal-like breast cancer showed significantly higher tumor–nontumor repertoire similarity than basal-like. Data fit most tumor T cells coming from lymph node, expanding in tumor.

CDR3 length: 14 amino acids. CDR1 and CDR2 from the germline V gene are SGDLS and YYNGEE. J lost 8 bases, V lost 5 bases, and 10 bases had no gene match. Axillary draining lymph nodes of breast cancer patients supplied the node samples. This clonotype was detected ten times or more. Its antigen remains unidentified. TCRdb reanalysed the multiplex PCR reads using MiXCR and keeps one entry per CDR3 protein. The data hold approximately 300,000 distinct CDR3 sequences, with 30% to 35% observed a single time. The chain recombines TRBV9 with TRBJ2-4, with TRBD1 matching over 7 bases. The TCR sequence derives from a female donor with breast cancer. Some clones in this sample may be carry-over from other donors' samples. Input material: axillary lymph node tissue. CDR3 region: CASRDPGTEDIQYF. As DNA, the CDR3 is TGTGCCAGCAGGGATCCCGGGACAGAGGACATTCAGTACTTC. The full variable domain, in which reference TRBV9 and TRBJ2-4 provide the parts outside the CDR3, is DSGVTQTPKHLITATGQRVTLRCSPRSGDLSVYWYQQSLDQGLQFLIQYYNGEERAKGNILERFSAQQFPDLHSELNLSSLELGDSALYFCASRDPGTEDIQYFGAGTRLSVL.